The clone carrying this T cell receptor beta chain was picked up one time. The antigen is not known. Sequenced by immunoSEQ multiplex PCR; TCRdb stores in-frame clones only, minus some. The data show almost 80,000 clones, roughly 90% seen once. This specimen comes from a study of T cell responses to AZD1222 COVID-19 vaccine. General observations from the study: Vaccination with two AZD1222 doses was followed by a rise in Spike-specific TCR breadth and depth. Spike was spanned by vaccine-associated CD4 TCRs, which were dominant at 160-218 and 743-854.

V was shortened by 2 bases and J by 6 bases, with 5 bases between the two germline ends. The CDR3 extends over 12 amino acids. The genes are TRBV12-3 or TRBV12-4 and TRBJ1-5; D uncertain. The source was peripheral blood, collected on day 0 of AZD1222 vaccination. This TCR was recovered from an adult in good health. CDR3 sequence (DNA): TGTGCCAGCAGTTTATTGAGTCAGCCCCAGCATTTT. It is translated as CASSLLSQPQHF.